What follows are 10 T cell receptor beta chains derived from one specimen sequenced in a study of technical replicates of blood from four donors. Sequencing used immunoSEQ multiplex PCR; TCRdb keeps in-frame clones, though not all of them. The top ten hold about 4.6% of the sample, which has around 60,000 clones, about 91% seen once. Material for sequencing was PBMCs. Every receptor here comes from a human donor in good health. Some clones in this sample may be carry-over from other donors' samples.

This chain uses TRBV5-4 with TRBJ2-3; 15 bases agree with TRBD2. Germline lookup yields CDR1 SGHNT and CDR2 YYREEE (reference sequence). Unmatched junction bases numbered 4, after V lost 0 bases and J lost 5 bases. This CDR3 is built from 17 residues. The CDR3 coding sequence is TGTGCCAGCAGCTTGGGGACTAGCGGGAGGGCAGGAGATACGCAGTATTTT. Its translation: CASSLGTSGRAGDTQYF.

The CDR3: CASTLGGAKGELFF. CDR3 sequence (DNA): TGTGCCAGCACCCTCGGGGGGGCGAAAGGGGAGCTGTTTTTT. The genes are TRBV7-8 and TRBJ2-2; 8 positions agree with TRBD2. The CDR3 totals 14 residues. The V and J ends lost 7 bases and 8 bases, in that order; junction bases with no gene match: 9. Germline CDR1 reads SGHVS; CDR2 reads FQNEAQ. The whole variable domain, remainder taken from reference TRBV7-8 and TRBJ2-2, is GAGVSQSPRYKVAKRGQDVALRCDPISGHVSLFWYQQALGQGPEFLTYFQNEAQLDKSGLPSDRFFAERPEGSVSTLKIQRTQQEDSAVYLCASTLGGAKGELFFGEGSRLTVL.

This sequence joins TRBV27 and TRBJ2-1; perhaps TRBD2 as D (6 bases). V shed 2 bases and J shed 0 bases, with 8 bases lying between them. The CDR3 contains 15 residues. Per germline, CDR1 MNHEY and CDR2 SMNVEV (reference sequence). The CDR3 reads CASSLGTYSYNEQFF. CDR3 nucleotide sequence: TGTGCCAGCAGTTTAGGGACTTACTCCTACAATGAGCAGTTCTTC.

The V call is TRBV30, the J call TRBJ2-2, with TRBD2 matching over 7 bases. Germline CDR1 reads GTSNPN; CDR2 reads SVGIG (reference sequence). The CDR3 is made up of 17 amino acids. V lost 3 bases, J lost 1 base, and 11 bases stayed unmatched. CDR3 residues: CAWRTGLSFKNTGELFF. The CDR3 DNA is TGTGCCTGGAGGACGGGACTATCCTTTAAGAACACCGGGGAGCTGTTTTTT.

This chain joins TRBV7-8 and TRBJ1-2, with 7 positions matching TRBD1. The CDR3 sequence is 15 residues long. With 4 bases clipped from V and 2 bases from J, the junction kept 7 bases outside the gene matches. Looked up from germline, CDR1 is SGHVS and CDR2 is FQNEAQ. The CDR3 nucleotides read TGTGCCAGCAGCTCGCCAGGGGGAGGAAACTATGGCTACACCTTC. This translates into CASSSPGGGNYGYTF.

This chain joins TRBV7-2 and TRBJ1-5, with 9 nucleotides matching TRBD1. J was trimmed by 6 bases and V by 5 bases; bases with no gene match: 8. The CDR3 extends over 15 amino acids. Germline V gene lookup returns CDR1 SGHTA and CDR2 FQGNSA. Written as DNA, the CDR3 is TGTGCCAGCAGCCCCCAACAGGGGGCGAGTCAGCCCCAGCATTTT. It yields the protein CASSPQQGASQPQHF.

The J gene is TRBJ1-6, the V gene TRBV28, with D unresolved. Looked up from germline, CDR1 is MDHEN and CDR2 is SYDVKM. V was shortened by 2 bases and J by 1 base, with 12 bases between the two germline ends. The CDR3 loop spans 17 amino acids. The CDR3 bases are TGTGCCAGCAGTTTAGTCAGTCAAATTTCCTATAATTCACCCCTCCACTTT. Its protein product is CASSLVSQISYNSPLHF.

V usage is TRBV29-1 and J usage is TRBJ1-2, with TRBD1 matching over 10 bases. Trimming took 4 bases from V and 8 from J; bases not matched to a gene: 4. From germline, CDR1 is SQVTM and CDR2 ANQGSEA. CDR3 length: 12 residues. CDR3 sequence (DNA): TGCAGCGTTGGACAGGGGGCCGGAGGCTACACCTTC. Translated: CSVGQGAGGYTF.

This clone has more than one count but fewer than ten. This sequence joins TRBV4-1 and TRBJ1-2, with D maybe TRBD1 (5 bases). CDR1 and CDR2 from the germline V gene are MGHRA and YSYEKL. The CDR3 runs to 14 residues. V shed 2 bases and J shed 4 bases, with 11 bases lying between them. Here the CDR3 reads CASSQPGVGYGYTF. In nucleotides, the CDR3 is TGCGCCAGCAGCCAACCGGGGGTGGGCTATGGCTACACCTTC.

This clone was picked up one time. In DNA form, the CDR3 reads TGTGCCAGCAGAAAGACTAGCGGGGGGGCCGTTGAGCAGTTCTTC. Translated, it gives CASRKTSGGAVEQFF. The J gene is TRBJ2-1, the V gene TRBV2, with 14 bases matching TRBD2. Per the germline V gene, CDR1 is SNHLY and CDR2 is FYNNEI. The CDR3 totals 15 residues. V trimming: 6 bases; J trimming: 9 bases; junction bases outside the gene matches: 7.